The source of this T cell receptor (beta chain) is a study of cytomegalovirus exposure and HLA in healthy donors. Remarks on this clone: Antigen specificity is unknown.

PCR used 60 Vbeta primers and 13 Jbeta primers. Generated by immunoSEQ multiplex PCR, the TCRdb table keeps only in-frame clones and is missing some. The sample lists 70,000 to 90,000 clones, roughly 63% occurring once. Whole-study results and caveats: DRB1 had the most TCR associations and HLA-C the fewest, a later analysis found, with rates varying by HLA locus. In a later analysis, productive TCRs from donors in an Asian-associated ancestry cluster reportedly carried fewer N-insertions than the cohort mean. It was taken for granted in presence/absence analyses that sequencing depth across donors was roughly uniform.

This TCR was recovered from a woman aged 40 to 49 in good health and CMV-seropositive. Sequenced: PBMCs.

The CDR3 nucleotides are TGTGCCACCAGCCATGGACAGATGAACACTGAAGCTTTCTTT. Translation gives CATSHGQMNTEAFF. The chain joins TRBV15 to TRBJ1-1; the D gene is possibly TRBD1 (6 bases). The CDR3 spans 14 residues. Germline V gene data show CDR1 as LNHNV and CDR2 as YYDKDF (reference sequence). Deletions cut 5 bases from V and 0 bases from J, with 10 bases between.